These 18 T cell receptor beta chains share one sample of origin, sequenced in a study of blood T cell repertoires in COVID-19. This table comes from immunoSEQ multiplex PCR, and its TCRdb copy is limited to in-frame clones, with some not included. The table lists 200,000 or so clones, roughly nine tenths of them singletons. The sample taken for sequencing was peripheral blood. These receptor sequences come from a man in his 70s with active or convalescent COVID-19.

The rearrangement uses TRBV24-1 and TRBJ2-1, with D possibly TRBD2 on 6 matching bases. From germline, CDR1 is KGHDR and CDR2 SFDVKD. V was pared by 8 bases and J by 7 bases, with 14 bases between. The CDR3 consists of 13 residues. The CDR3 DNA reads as TGTGCCACCAATGGTTGGGGGGAGAATGAGCAGTTCTTC. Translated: CATNGWGENEQFF.

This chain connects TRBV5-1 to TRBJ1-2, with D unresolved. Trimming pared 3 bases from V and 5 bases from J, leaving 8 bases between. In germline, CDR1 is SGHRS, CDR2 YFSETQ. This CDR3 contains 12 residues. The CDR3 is CASSSGNYGYTF. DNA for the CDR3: TGCGCCAGCAGCTCGGGAAATTATGGCTACACCTTC.

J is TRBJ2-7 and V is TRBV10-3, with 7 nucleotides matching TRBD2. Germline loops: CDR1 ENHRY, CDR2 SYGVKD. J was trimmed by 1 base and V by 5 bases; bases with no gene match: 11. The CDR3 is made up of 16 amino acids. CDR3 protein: CAISPDGRGGSYEQYF. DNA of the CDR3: TGTGCCATCAGTCCAGATGGGAGGGGTGGGTCCTACGAGCAGTACTTC.

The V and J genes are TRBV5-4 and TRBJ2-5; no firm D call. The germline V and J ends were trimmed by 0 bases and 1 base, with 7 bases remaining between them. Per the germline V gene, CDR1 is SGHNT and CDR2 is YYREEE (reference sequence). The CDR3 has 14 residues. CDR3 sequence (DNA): TGTGCCAGCAGCTTGGTCGGGTCCCAAGAGACCCAGTACTTC. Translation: CASSLVGSQETQYF.

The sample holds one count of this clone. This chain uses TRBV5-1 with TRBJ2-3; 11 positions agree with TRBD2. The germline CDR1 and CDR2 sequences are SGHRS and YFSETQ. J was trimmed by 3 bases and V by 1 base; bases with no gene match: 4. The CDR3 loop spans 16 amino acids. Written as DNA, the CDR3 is TGCGCCAGCAGCTTGACTAGCGGGAGAGGAACAGATACGCAGTATTTT. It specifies CASSLTSGRGTDTQYF.

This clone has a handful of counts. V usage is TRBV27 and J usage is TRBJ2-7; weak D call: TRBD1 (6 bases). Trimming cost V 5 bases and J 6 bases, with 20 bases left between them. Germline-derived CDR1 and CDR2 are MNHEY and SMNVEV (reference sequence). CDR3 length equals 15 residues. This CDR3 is CASSRPGTGTREQYF. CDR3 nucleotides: TGTGCCAGCAGTCGCCCCGGGACGGGGACACGCGAGCAGTACTTC.

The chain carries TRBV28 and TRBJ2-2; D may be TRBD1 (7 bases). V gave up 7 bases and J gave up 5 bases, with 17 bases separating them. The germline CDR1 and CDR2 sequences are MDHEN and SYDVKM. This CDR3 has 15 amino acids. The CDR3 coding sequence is TGTGCCAGCACCCCTGCGGGACAGAGGACCGGGGAGCTGTTTTTT. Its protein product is CASTPAGQRTGELFF.

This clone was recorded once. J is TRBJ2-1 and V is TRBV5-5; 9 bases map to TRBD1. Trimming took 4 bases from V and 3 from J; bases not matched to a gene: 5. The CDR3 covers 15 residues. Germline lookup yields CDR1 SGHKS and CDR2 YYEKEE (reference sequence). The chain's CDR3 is CASSLGQGHYNEQFF. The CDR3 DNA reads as TGTGCCAGCAGCCTGGGACAGGGACACTACAATGAGCAGTTCTTC.

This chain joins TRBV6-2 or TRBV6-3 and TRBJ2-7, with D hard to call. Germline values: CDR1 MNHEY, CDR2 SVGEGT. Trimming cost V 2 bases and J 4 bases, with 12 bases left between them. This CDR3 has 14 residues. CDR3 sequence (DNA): TGTGCCAGCAGTTACAGCCCCTCGAATTACGAGCAGTACTTC. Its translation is CASSYSPSNYEQYF.

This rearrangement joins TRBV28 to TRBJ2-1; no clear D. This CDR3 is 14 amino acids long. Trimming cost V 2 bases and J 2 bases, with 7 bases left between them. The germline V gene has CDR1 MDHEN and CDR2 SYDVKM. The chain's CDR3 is CASSLGQTYNEQFF. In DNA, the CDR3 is TGTGCCAGCAGTTTAGGGCAGACCTACAATGAGCAGTTCTTC.

As DNA, the CDR3 is TGTGCCAGCTCACGAGCCGACAGCTCTGGAAACACCATATATTTT. It specifies CASSRADSSGNTIYF. The V and J genes are TRBV18 and TRBJ1-3, with TRBD1 as a possible D gene (5 bases). Germline loops: CDR1 KGHSH, CDR2 LQKENI. CDR3 length: 15 amino acids. The V end was cut by 4 bases, the J end by 0 bases, with 10 bases between.

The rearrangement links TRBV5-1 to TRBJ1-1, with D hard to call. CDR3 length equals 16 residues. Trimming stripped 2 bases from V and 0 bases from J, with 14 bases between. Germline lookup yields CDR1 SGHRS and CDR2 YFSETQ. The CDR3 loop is CASSFDPNDMNTEAFF. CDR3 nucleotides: TGCGCCAGCAGCTTCGATCCTAACGACATGAACACTGAAGCTTTCTTT.

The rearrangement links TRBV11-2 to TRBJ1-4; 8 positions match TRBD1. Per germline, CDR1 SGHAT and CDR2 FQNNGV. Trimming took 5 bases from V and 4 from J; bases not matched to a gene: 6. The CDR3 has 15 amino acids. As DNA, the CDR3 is TGTGCCAGCAGCCCCGACAGGGGTTATAATGAAAAACTGTTTTTT. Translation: CASSPDRGYNEKLFF.

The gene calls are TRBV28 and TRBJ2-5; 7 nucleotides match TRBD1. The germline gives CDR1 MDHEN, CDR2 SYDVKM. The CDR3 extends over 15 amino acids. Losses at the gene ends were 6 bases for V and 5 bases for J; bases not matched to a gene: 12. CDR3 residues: CASREQGLFRETQYF. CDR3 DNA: TGTGCCAGCAGAGAACAGGGGCTGTTCCGGGAGACCCAGTACTTC.

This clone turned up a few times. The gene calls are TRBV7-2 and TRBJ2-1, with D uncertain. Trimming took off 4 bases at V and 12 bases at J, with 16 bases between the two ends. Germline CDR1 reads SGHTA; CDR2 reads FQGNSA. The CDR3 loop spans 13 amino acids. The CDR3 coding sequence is TGTGCCAGCAGCTCGATAATTGGCACCTCGCAGTTCTTC. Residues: CASSSIIGTSQFF.

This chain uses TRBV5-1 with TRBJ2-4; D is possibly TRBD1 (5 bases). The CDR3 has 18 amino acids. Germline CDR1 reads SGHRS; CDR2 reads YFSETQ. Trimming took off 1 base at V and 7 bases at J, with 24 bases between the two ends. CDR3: CASSLYMDNPIRRNIQYF. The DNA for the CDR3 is TGCGCCAGCAGCTTGTATATGGACAACCCAATAAGAAGGAACATTCAGTACTTC.

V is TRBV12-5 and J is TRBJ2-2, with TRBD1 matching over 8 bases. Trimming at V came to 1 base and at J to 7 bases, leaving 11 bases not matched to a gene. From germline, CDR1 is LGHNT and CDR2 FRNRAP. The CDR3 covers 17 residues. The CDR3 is CASGLGTDRAYGGELFF. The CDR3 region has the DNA TGTGCTAGTGGTTTGGGAACGGACAGGGCCTATGGCGGGGAGCTGTTTTTT.

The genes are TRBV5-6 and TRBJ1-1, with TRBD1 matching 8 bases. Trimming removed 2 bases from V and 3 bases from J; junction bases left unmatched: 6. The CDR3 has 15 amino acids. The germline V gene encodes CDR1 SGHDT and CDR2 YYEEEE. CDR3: CASSFLTGGYTEAFF. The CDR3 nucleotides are TGTGCCAGCAGCTTTTTAACAGGGGGATACACTGAAGCTTTCTTT. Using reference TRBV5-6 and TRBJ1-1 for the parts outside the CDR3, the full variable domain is DAGVTQSPTHLIKTRGQQVTLRCSPKSGHDTVSWYQQALGQGPQFIFQYYEEEERQRGNFPDRFSGHQFPNYSSELNVNALLLGDSALYLCASSFLTGGYTEAFFGQGTRLTVV.